Following are 3 T cell receptor beta chains from one sample sequenced in a study of blood T cells in healthy people across ages. Next came a second PCR, run for about 6 to 11 cycles, which used a sample-barcoded 5' primer along with a J-beta primer mix. TCRdb analysed the 5' RACE reads with MiXCR anew, one entry per CDR3 protein. The sample contains hundreds of thousands of distinct CDR3 sequences, about 42% of which appear only once. Sequenced sample: blood. These receptors originate from a woman aged 55-69 years in good health.

This clonotype appeared a few times. V and J are TRBV14 and TRBJ2-5; TRBD2 aligns across 7 bases. Germline CDR1 SGHDN, CDR2 FVKESK. V gave up 4 bases and J gave up 4 bases; unmatched junction bases: 3. The CDR3 totals 13 residues. The CDR3 protein is CASSRWGGETQYF. CDR3 coding DNA: TGTGCCAGCAGCCGGTGGGGGGGAGAGACCCAGTACTTC.

The rearrangement links TRBV10-1 to TRBJ2-5; TRBD2 matches at 7 bases. With 2 bases clipped from V and 5 bases from J, the junction kept 11 bases outside the gene matches. Germline values: CDR1 WNHNN, CDR2 SYGVQD (reference sequence). The CDR3 is 16 residues long. The CDR3, as DNA: TGCGCCAGCAGTGAGGGTATAGCGGGCTCGACGGAGACCCAGTACTTC. Amino acids: CASSEGIAGSTETQYF.

The rearrangement links TRBV4-2 to TRBJ2-2; 13 bases align to TRBD2. V was pared by 4 bases and J by 3 bases, with 5 bases of the junction left unmatched. In germline, CDR1 is LGHNA, CDR2 YNFKEQ. This CDR3 contains 17 residues. The DNA for the CDR3 is TGTGCCAGCAGCCCGGGACTAGCGGGATCCTACACCGGGGAGCTGTTTTTT. It translates to CASSPGLAGSYTGELFF.